This T cell receptor beta chain stems from a study of T cells after somatic rescue of genetic block. There are a few counts of this clone. Method: immunoSEQ multiplex PCR; TCRdb's copy keeps in-frame clones and lacks some. The sample lists fewer than 150,000 clones, about nine tenths occurring once. Trimming removed 2 bases at V and 3 bases at J, with 10 bases between. CDR3 length equals 13 residues. The germline CDR1 and CDR2 sequences are GTSNPN and SVGIG (reference sequence). The V gene is TRBV30, the J gene TRBJ1-2; D remains ambiguous. The sequenced material came from peripheral blood mononuclear cells (PBMCs). This TCR derives from a woman under 30. CDR3 sequence (DNA): TGTGCCTGGAGTCGCCAGAACCACTATGGCTACACCTTC. Encoded protein: CAWSRQNHYGYTF.